These 9 T cell receptor beta chains were sequenced from one sample in a study of control samples from healthy donors and cancer patients. Using immunoSEQ multiplex PCR, the repertoire was profiled, and TCRdb retains in-frame clones only, with some absent. The sample includes about 89,000 clones, about 84% of them seen just once. The sample comprised blood. Receptors originate from a woman aged 40 to 50 in good health.

The chain combines TRBV12-5 with TRBJ1-1; D unclear. The CDR3 has 13 amino acids. The germline V and J ends were trimmed by 7 bases and 3 bases, with 12 bases remaining between them. Germline values: CDR1 LGHNT, CDR2 FRNRAP. This CDR3 reads CASAVDRYTEAFF. CDR3 in DNA: TGTGCTAGTGCCGTGGACCGGTACACTGAAGCTTTCTTT.

This chain's CDR3 is CASTLNRGMWNQPQHF. CDR3 sequence (DNA): TGTGCCAGTACGTTGAACAGGGGGATGTGGAATCAGCCCCAGCATTTT. V is TRBV19 and J is TRBJ1-5; 8 bases fit TRBD1. CDR1 and CDR2 (germline): LNHDA, SQIVND (reference sequence). V trimming: 7 bases; J trimming: 4 bases; junction bases outside the gene matches: 12. The length of the CDR3 is 16 residues. Based on the CDR3 plus reference TRBV19 and TRBJ1-5, the full variable domain is DGGITQSPKYLFRKEGQNVTLSCEQNLNHDAMYWYRQDPGQGLRLIYYSQIVNDFQKGDIAEGYSVSREKKESFPLTVTSAQKNPTAFYLCASTLNRGMWNQPQHFGDGTRLSIL.

The gene calls are TRBV5-1 and TRBJ2-3; maybe TRBD2 (6 bases). The germline V and J ends were trimmed by 4 bases and 0 bases, with 15 bases remaining between them. CDR3 length: 16 residues. Germline V gene data show CDR1 as SGHRS and CDR2 as YFSETQ. The CDR3 nucleotides read TGCGCCAGCAGCCCCGGGGCGGGAACTAGCACAGATACGCAGTATTTT. It translates to CASSPGAGTSTDTQYF.

The chain carries TRBV7-2 and TRBJ1-1, with 7 bases fitting TRBD1. The CDR3 is 16 amino acids. Germline V gene data show CDR1 as SGHTA and CDR2 as FQGNSA. J gave up 7 bases and V 3 bases, and 14 bases lay outside the gene matches. CDR3 amino acids: CASSFQQGINSLEAFF. The CDR3 DNA sequence: TGTGCCAGCAGCTTCCAACAGGGGATTAATTCTCTTGAAGCTTTCTTT. Together with reference TRBV7-2 and TRBJ1-1, the CDR3 gives the full variable domain: GAGVSQSPSNKVTEKGKDVELRCDPISGHTALYWYRQSLGQGLEFLIYFQGNSAPDKSGLPSDRFSAERTGGSVSTLTIQRTQQEDSAVYLCASSFQQGINSLEAFFGQGTRLTVV.

The V and J genes are TRBV6-6 and TRBJ1-2, with TRBD1 identical over 7 bases. V lost 0 bases, J lost 2 bases, and 0 bases stayed unmatched. This CDR3 has 14 amino acids. Germline V gene data show CDR1 as MNHNY and CDR2 as SVGAGI (reference sequence). The CDR3 spells CASSYSTGNYGYTF. Here the CDR3 DNA reads TGTGCCAGCAGTTACTCGACAGGGAACTATGGCTACACCTTC.

A word on this clone: An end of the junction does not agree with germline; a read error may underlie this. This rearrangement joins TRBV27 to TRBJ1-1; 8 nucleotides align to TRBD1. This CDR3 is built from 14 residues. The germline V gene encodes CDR1 MNHEY and CDR2 SMNVEV (reference sequence). The CDR3 DNA reads as TGTGCCAGCAGTCTATCATACGGACAGGGTGAAGCTTTCTTT. It is translated as CASSLSYGQGEAFF.

This sequence joins TRBV3-1 (or the pseudogene TRBV3-2) and TRBJ2-3, with D uncertain. The CDR3 is made up of 13 amino acids. V was trimmed by 1 base and J by 8 bases, leaving 10 bases between them. Germline assignment: CDR1 LGHDT and CDR2 YNNKEL (reference sequence). The CDR3 coding sequence is TGTGCCAGCAGCCAAGCGGAGCATGGTACGCAGTATTTT. Protein: CASSQAEHGTQYF.

The chain links TRBV7-6 to TRBJ2-7; 9 bases line up with TRBD1. Trimming at V came to 0 bases and at J to 6 bases, leaving 6 bases not matched to a gene. CDR1 and CDR2 from the germline V gene are SGHVS and FNYEAQ. The CDR3 consists of 15 residues. The CDR3 DNA reads TGTGCCAGCAGCTTAGCACAGGGGGCGCGGGTCGAGCAGTACTTC. Translated: CASSLAQGARVEQYF.

The chain recombines TRBV21-1 with TRBJ2-2; TRBD2 is taken as the D call from the table, unchecked against the DNA. TRBV21-1 is labeled a pseudogene. The CDR3 spans 19 residues. In nucleotides, the CDR3 is TGTGCCAGCAGCAAAATTCGGCGGGGGGGCAGTAATGACACCGGGGAGCTGTTTTTT. Protein sequence: CASSKIRRGGSNDTGELFF.